This T cell receptor (beta chain) was captured in a study of blood T cell repertoires in COVID-19. At the level of the study: Donors in the United States, Italy and Spain gave samples during acute or convalescent COVID-19. T cells, B-cell-depleted T cells, or PBMCs provided the cDNA or gDNA that served as material.

The germline V gene encodes CDR1 SEHNR and CDR2 FQNEAQ (reference sequence). The V gene lost 4 bases and the J gene lost 1 base, with 7 bases spanning the gap. This CDR3 has 13 residues. On this clone itself: Other DNA sequences of this sample code for an identical CDR3.

Authors' methods: Amplification with reference gene primers provided the estimates of nucleated cell counts. Assay: immunoSEQ multiplex PCR; the TCRdb copy retains only in-frame clones and omits some. V, J and clone size reflect that table, while D and trimming were determined from the DNA. The sample holds fewer than 350,000 clones, approximately 92% seen once. Recruited during active infection, patients (from Seattle) were subsequently followed longitudinally. This sequence originates from a woman aged 25 to 39 with COVID-19, enrolled during active disease. The sequencing input was peripheral blood. This chain uses TRBV7-9 with TRBJ1-1; maybe TRBD1 (5 bases). For the CDR3, the DNA is TGTGCCAGCAGCTCCCAGGGGAACACTGAAGCTTTCTTT. Protein: CASSSQGNTEAFF.